This TCR beta chain originates from a study of preoperative IRX-2 immunotherapy in early breast cancer. CDR3 length: 16 amino acids. The V gene's germline CDR1 is MNHGY and CDR2 SAAAGT. Trimming removed 5 bases from V and 0 bases from J; junction bases left unmatched: 9. Data came from immunoSEQ multiplex PCR; TCRdb stores just in-frame clones and leaves some out. The sample contains approximately 30,000 clones, roughly 90% of which appear only once. As for treatment: preoperative locoregional IRX-2 cytokine immunotherapy. Preoperative locoregional IRX-2 cytokine immunotherapy was tested in the phase Ib source study.

The sequence was collected from a human donor with breast cancer. The source was tumor tissue, collected after IRX-2 immunotherapy. The chain uses TRBV6-8 and TRBJ1-1; 7 bases fit TRBD1. This chain's CDR3 is CASSREKTGMNTEAFF. The CDR3 bases are TGTGCCAGCAGTCGGGAGAAGACAGGGATGAACACTGAAGCTTTCTTT.